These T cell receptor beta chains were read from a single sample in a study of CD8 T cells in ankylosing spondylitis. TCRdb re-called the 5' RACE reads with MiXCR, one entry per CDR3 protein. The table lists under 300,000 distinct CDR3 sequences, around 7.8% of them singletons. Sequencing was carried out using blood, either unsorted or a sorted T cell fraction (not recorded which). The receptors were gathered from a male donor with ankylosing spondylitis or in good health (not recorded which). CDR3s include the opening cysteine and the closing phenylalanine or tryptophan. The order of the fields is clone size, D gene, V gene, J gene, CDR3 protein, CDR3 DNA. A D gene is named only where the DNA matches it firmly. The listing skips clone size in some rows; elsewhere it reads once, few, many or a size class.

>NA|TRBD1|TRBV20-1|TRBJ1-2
CSARDRGSGGVGYGYTF
TGCAGTGCTAGAGATAGAGGGTCAGGGGGCGTTGGCTATGGCTACACCTTC
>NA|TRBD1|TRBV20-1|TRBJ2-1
CSANRQGRGNEQFF
TGCAGTGCTAACAGACAGGGAAGGGGCAATGAGCAGTTCTTC
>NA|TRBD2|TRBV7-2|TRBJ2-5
CASSLQRGGQETQYF
TGTGCCAGCAGCTTACAGCGGGGGGGACAAGAGACCCAGTACTTC
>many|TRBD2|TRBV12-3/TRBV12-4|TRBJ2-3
CASSTSGRAKDTQYF
TGTGCCAGCAGCACTAGCGGGAGGGCCAAAGATACGCAGTATTTT
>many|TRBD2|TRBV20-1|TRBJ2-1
CSVPGLAVYNEQFF
TGCAGTGTTCCGGGACTAGCGGTTTACAATGAGCAGTTCTTC
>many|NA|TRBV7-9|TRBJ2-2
CASSLLGDTTGELFF
TGTGCCAGCAGCTTACTCGGGGATACAACCGGGGAGCTGTTTTTT
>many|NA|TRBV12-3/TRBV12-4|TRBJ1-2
CASSSPQGGYTF
TGTGCCAGCAGCTCACCCCAGGGTGGCTACACCTTC
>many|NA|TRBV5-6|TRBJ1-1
CASSLGREREAFF
TGTGCCAGCAGCTTGGGGAGGGAACGAGAAGCTTTCTTT
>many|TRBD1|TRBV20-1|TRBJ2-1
CSAMAEDRAYNEQFF
TGCAGTGCTATGGCAGAGGACAGGGCGTACAATGAGCAGTTCTTC
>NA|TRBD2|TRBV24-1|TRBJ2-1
CATSDRSGGPYNEQFF
TGTGCCACCAGTGATCGTAGCGGGGGGCCTTACAATGAGCAGTTCTTC
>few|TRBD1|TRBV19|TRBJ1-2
CASQGGPANYGYTF
TGTGCCAGTCAGGGGGGCCCGGCTAACTATGGCTACACCTTC
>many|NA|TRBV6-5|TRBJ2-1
CASSYATHYNEQFF
TGTGCCAGCAGTTACGCGACCCACTACAATGAGCAGTTCTTC
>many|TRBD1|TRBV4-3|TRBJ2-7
CASSVGQVPEQYF
TGCGCCAGCAGCGTAGGACAGGTTCCCGAGCAGTACTTC
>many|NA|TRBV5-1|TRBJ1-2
CASSPQGSLPGGYTF
TGCGCCAGCAGCCCACAGGGCTCCTTGCCCGGGGGCTACACCTTC
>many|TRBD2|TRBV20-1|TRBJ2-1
CSARDTSGRVYNEQFF
TGCAGTGCTAGAGATACTAGCGGGAGGGTTTACAATGAGCAGTTCTTC
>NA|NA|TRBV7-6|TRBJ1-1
CASSPRSGDGGTEAFF
TGTGCCAGCAGCCCTCGATCTGGGGACGGGGGGACTGAAGCTTTCTTT
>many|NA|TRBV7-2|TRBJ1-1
CASSFSENTEAFF
TGTGCCAGCAGCTTCTCAGAGAACACTGAAGCTTTCTTT
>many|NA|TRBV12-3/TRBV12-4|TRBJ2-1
CASSPPGGSYNEQFF
TGTGCCAGCAGTCCTCCCGGCGGCTCCTACAATGAGCAGTTCTTC
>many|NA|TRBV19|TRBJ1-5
CASRVSGLVQNQPQHF
TGTGCCAGTAGGGTTTCGGGACTCGTCCAAAATCAGCCCCAGCATTTT
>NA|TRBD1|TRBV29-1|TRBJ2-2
CSVRTGAGELFF
TGCAGCGTCAGGACAGGGGCCGGGGAGCTGTTTTTT
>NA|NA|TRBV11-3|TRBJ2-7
CDSSLEEGRGEQYF
TGTGACAGCAGCTTAGAGGAGGGACGGGGCGAGCAGTACTTC
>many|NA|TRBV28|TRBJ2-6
CASRDSGANVLTF
TGTGCCAGCAGGGATTCTGGGGCCAACGTCCTGACTTTC
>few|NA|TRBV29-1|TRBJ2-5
CSVGLWEETQYF
TGCAGCGTTGGGCTCTGGGAAGAGACCCAGTACTTC
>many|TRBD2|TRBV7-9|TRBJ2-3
CASSLTAGPSTDTQYF
TGTGCCAGCAGCTTAACAGCGGGACCGAGCACAGATACGCAGTATTTT
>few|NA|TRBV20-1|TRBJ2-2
CSARRDWNTGELFF
TGCAGTGCTAGGCGGGACTGGAACACCGGGGAGCTGTTTTTT
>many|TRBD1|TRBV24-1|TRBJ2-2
CATSDSGTGGASGELFF
TGTGCCACCAGTGATTCCGGGACAGGGGGCGCAAGCGGGGAGCTGTTTTTT
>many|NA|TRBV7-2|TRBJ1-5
CASSLDDSYQPQHF
TGTGCCAGCAGCTTAGATGACAGTTATCAGCCCCAGCATTTT
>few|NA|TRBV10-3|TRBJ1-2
CAISDQQKGYTF
TGTGCCATCAGTGACCAACAGAAAGGCTACACCTTC
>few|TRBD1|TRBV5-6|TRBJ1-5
CASSFFTGGGQPQHF
TGTGCCAGCAGCTTCTTCACAGGGGGGGGTCAGCCCCAGCATTTT
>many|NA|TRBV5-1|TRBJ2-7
CASSSTGPSYEQYF
TGCGCCAGCAGCTCAACAGGGCCTTCCTACGAGCAGTACTTC
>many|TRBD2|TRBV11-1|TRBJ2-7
CASSLAPGGTRYPYEQYF
TGTGCCAGCAGCTTAGCCCCTGGCGGGACTAGGTATCCCTACGAGCAGTACTTC
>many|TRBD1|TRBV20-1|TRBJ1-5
CSASPGTASGQPQHF
TGCAGTGCTTCCCCCGGGACAGCTTCGGGACAGCCCCAGCATTTT
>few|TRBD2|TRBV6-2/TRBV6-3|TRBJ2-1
CASSYGTSGYYEQFF
TGTGCCAGCAGTTACGGGACTAGCGGCTATTATGAGCAGTTCTTC